The source of this T cell receptor (beta chain) is a study of T-cell memory formation after mild COVID-19. Study overall: TCR clustering was largely donor specific. General study points: The main location of contracting CD4+ clones was CM and EM, and that of contracting CD8+ clones was EMRA. Later expanders leaned CD4+, whereas day 15 to 85 contracting clones were balanced CD4/CD8.

TCRdb reprocessed the 5' RACE reads via MiXCR and lists one record per CDR3 protein. The profile covers roughly 350,000 distinct CDR3 sequences, with 25% to 30% appearing a single time and roughly 13% taken by the ten largest. Germline V gene data show CDR1 as SGHRS and CDR2 as YFSETQ. V was trimmed by 7 bases and J by 0 bases, leaving 16 bases between them. CDR3 length: 16 amino acids. This clonotype was counted ten times or more. Antigen unknown. Material: PBMCs or a T cell subset sorted from them (not recorded which). This TCR derives from an adult woman who had mild COVID-19 (a few samples of this study predate the infection). Cell type and time point are not known. The V and J genes are TRBV5-1 and TRBJ2-2, with D tentatively TRBD1 or TRBD2 (6 bases each). The CDR3 sequence is CASAKGGPSNTGELFF. CDR3 bases: TGCGCCAGCGCCAAAGGGGGGCCGTCGAACACCGGGGAGCTGTTTTTT. The entire variable domain, with the rest obtained from reference TRBV5-1 and TRBJ2-2, is as follows: KAGVTQTPRYLIKTRGQQVTLSCSPISGHRSVSWYQQTPGQGLQFLFEYFSETQRNKGNFPGRFSGRQFSNSRSEMNVSTLELGDSALYLCASAKGGPSNTGELFFGEGSRLTVL.